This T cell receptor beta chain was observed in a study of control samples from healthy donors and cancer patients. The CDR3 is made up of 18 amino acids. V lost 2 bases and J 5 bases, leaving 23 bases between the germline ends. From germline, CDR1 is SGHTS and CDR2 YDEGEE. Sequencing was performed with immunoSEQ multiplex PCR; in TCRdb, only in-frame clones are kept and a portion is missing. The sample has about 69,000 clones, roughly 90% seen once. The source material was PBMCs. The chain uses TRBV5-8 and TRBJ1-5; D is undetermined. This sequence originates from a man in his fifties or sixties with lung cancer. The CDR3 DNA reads TGTGCCAGCAGCTTCTCGCCTAACGTGGCACAGCTCTATCAGCCCCAGCATTTT. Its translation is CASSFSPNVAQLYQPQHF.